These T cell receptor beta chains were read from a single sample in a study of CD8 T cells in ankylosing spondylitis. TCRdb redid the calling of the 5' RACE reads with MiXCR, one entry per CDR3 protein. In the table there are roughly 250,000 distinct CDR3 sequences, 8% to 11% of which are singletons. The specimen was blood, either unsorted or a sorted T cell fraction (not recorded which). These receptors all come from a male donor with ankylosing spondylitis or in good health (not recorded which). CDR3s include the opening cysteine and the closing phenylalanine or tryptophan. A D gene is named only where the DNA matches it firmly. The listing skips clone size in some rows; elsewhere it reads once, few, many or a size class.

>NA|TRBJ1-5|few|TRBV7-2|16
TGTGCCAGCAGCTTAGCGCTAAACGGATACAATCAGCCCCAGCATTTT
CASSLALNGYNQPQHF
>TRBD2|TRBJ2-1|many|TRBV12-3/TRBV12-4|14
TGTGCCAGCAGTCTTAGCGGGAGGATCGATGAGCAGTTCTTC
CASSLSGRIDEQFF
>TRBD2|TRBJ2-1|NA|TRBV6-5|14
TGTGCCAGCAGTTTTAGCGGGGGGGCCGACGAGCAGTTCTTC
CASSFSGGADEQFF
>NA|TRBJ2-7|few|TRBV20-1|15
TGCAGTGCTAGCGGGGCGACAGGAGATTCCTACGAGCAGTACTTC
CSASGATGDSYEQYF
>TRBD1|TRBJ1-3|NA|TRBV19|14
TGTGCCAGCCGAACCGATACAGGGGTCAACACCATATATTTT
CASRTDTGVNTIYF
>NA|TRBJ2-7|few|TRBV7-8|16
TGTGCCAGCAGCTCCCACAGGGAGGGGGTCTCCTACGAGCAGTACTTC
CASSSHREGVSYEQYF
>NA|TRBJ2-7|many|TRBV20-1|12
TGCAGTGCTAGAGGGAAGGTGGGCGAGCAGTACTTC
CSARGKVGEQYF
>TRBD1|TRBJ2-7|many|TRBV18|14
TGTGCCAGCTCACCACGGCCAGGGGGCTACGAGCAGTACTTC
CASSPRPGGYEQYF
>NA|TRBJ2-1|many|TRBV27|15
TGTGCCAGCAGTTCCCAGCTTTTCTCCTACAATGAGCAGTTCTTC
CASSSQLFSYNEQFF
>TRBD1|TRBJ2-7|many|TRBV6-5|12
TGTGCCAGCATCACAGGGGTCGGGGAGCAGTACTTC
CASITGVGEQYF
>NA|TRBJ1-5|many|TRBV12-3/TRBV12-4|15
TGTGCCAGCAGTTTGGGGGCGGTGGTCAATCAGCCCCAGCATTTT
CASSLGAVVNQPQHF
>NA|TRBJ2-5|many|TRBV5-1|15
TGCGCCAGCACCTCTAACATCGGGGGTGGAGAGACCCAGTACTTC
CASTSNIGGGETQYF
>TRBD1|TRBJ1-2|few|TRBV11-2|14
TGTGCCAGCAGCCCCGGGGAGGGGGCCGGTGGCTACACCTTC
CASSPGEGAGGYTF
>TRBD2|TRBJ2-3|many|TRBV3-1|16
TGTGCCAGCAGCCAATACAGAGCGGGAGTGACAGATACGCAGTATTTT
CASSQYRAGVTDTQYF
>TRBD1|TRBJ2-5|many|TRBV25-1|14
TGTGCCAGCGGATCTCCAGGGGGCAGAGAGACCCAGTACTTC
CASGSPGGRETQYF
>TRBD2|TRBJ2-7|NA|TRBV7-2|17
TGTGCCAGCAGCTTACAAGGGCTAGCGGGTAACTCCTACGAGCAGTACTTC
CASSLQGLAGNSYEQYF
>NA|TRBJ2-5|many|TRBV6-2/TRBV6-3|14
TGTGCCAGCAGTGACTTATCCTTGGGAGAGACCCAGTACTTC
CASSDLSLGETQYF
>NA|TRBJ1-2|many|TRBV5-1|16
TGCGCCAGCATCCTCGTACCGGGACTACCCAGGGGAGGCTACACCTTC
CASILVPGLPRGGYTF
>NA|TRBJ1-1|NA|TRBV10-2|16
TGCGCCAGCAGTGAGAGGGTGGGGGCGAGGAACACTGAAGCTTTCTTT
CASSERVGARNTEAFF
>NA|TRBJ2-3|many|TRBV10-1|16
TGCGCCAGCAGTGAGTCCGCACAGGGGAGGAGAGATACGCAGTATTTT
CASSESAQGRRDTQYF
>TRBD1|TRBJ1-4|NA|TRBV25-1|20
TGTGCCAGCAGTGAAGGACCGGGACAGGGTTGGGGAGGGACGGATGAAAAACTGTTTTTT
CASSEGPGQGWGGTDEKLFF
>TRBD2|TRBJ2-1|NA|TRBV11-2|18
TGTGCCAGCAGCCGAGGACTAGCGGGAGGTCCCTCCTACAATGGGCAGTTCTTC
CASSRGLAGGPSYNGQFF
>TRBD2|TRBJ2-3|many|TRBV29-1|14
TGCAGCGTTGGAACTAGCGGCAGCACAGATACGCAGTATTTT
CSVGTSGSTDTQYF
>NA|TRBJ1-2|NA|TRBV29-1|11
TGCAGCGTTTCGACAGGAGTAGGCTACACCTTC
CSVSTGVGYTF
>NA|TRBJ1-3|many|TRBV12-3/TRBV12-4|14
TGTGCCAGCAGTTTACAACAGGGCAGAAACACCATATATTTT
CASSLQQGRNTIYF
>NA|TRBJ2-1|many|TRBV20-1|13
TGCAGTGCTAGAGATCAGGGCTACAATGAGCAGTTCTTC
CSARDQGYNEQFF
>NA|TRBJ2-7|NA|TRBV3-1|13
TGTGCCAGCAGCCAAGGTTTTGGGGATGAGCAGTACTTC
CASSQGFGDEQYF
>NA|TRBJ1-2|few|TRBV6-1|12
TGTGCCAGCAGTACAGCGAACTATGGCTACACCTTC
CASSTANYGYTF
>TRBD2|TRBJ2-3|many|TRBV7-2|15
TGTGCCAGCAGCATGCGGGGGACTAGCACAGATACGCAGTATTTT
CASSMRGTSTDTQYF
>NA|TRBJ2-5|many|TRBV30|13
TGTGCCTTGAGAGCGGGCCTCGGGCGAACCCAGTACTTC
CALRAGLGRTQYF
>NA|TRBJ1-5|many|TRBV6-2/TRBV6-3|12
TGTGCCAGCACCAACGGAGGACAGATTGGGCATTTT
CASTNGGQIGHF
>NA|TRBJ1-1|many|TRBV4-1|19
TGCGCCAGCAGCCAATACCACGGAACCCCCAGGGAGCCGGGCACTGAAGCTTTCTTT
CASSQYHGTPREPGTEAFF
>TRBD1|TRBJ2-7|NA|TRBV2|15
TGTGCCAGCAGTGAAGCCTGGACAGGGACCTACGAGCAGTACTTC
CASSEAWTGTYEQYF
>TRBD1|TRBJ1-1|NA|TRBV11-1|18
TGTGCCAGCAGCTTAGCGACAGGGGGAGTTAGCCGGAACACTGAAGCTTTCTTT
CASSLATGGVSRNTEAFF
>NA|TRBJ1-1|once|TRBV5-1|13
TGCGCCAGCAGCTGGGCGGGAACAGCTGAAGCTTTCTTT
CASSWAGTAEAFF
>TRBD1|TRBJ2-7|many|TRBV12-3/TRBV12-4|15
TGTGCCAGCAGTGTTGGCCAGGGGGCATTCCACGAGCAGTACTTC
CASSVGQGAFHEQYF
>NA|TRBJ2-2|many|TRBV6-1|14
TGTGCCAGCAGTGTAAGCGAACGAACCGGGGAGCTGTTTTTT
CASSVSERTGELFF
>NA|TRBJ2-1|many|TRBV20-1|14
TGCAGTGCTAGAGGGGGGGCCTCCTACAATGAGCAGTTCTTC
CSARGGASYNEQFF
>NA|TRBJ2-1|many|TRBV29-1|14
TGCAGCGTAAGCCAAGGTGGTATCTCGAATGAGCAGTTCTTC
CSVSQGGISNEQFF
>NA|TRBJ1-4|NA|TRBV9|14
TGTGCCAGCAGCGTAGGAGGGAGTGGTGAAAAACTGTTTTTT
CASSVGGSGEKLFF
>NA|TRBJ1-5|many|TRBV29-1|13
TGCAGCGTTGCCCCTAATAGCAATCAGCCCCAGCATTTT
CSVAPNSNQPQHF
>TRBD1|TRBJ2-7|many|TRBV6-1|12
TGTGCCAGCAGTGGGACAGGGGACGAGCAGTACTTC
CASSGTGDEQYF
>NA|TRBJ2-4|NA|TRBV4-1|20
TGCGCCAGCAGCCAATTCGGGGACAAGGGTTACCGTGGATCCAAAAACATTCAGTACTTC
CASSQFGDKGYRGSKNIQYF
>NA|TRBJ1-5|NA|TRBV30|14
TGTGCCTGGAGCGGCGGCGGGGGTCATCAGCCCCAGCATTTT
CAWSGGGGHQPQHF
>NA|TRBJ1-1|many|TRBV12-3/TRBV12-4|12
TGTGCCAGCAGTACCGTGGGACGGGTCGGGTTCTTT
CASSTVGRVGFF
>NA|TRBJ2-7|many|TRBV12-3/TRBV12-4|14
TGTGCCAGCAGTCCCCGGGGCTATGCCTACGAGCAGTACTTC
CASSPRGYAYEQYF
>NA|TRBJ2-2|many|TRBV30|14
TGTGCCTGGAAACAGGGAACGAACACCGGGGAGCTGTTTTTT
CAWKQGTNTGELFF
>NA|TRBJ1-2|many|TRBV24-1|14
TGTGCCACCAGTGACTTGACAAGGAACTATGGCTACACCTTC
CATSDLTRNYGYTF
>TRBD1|TRBJ2-7|few|TRBV5-1|14
TGCGCCAGCAGCTTGGGGACAGGGATCCACGAGCAGTACTTC
CASSLGTGIHEQYF
>TRBD2|TRBJ2-1|many|TRBV10-3|19
TGTGCCATCAGTGAGTCTGGTAGCGGGAGGCCCAGCTCCTACAATGAGCAGTTCTTC
CAISESGSGRPSSYNEQFF
>TRBD1|TRBJ1-5|NA|TRBV5-8|15
TGTGCCAGCAGCAGCCGACAGGGACGCAATCAGCCCCAGCATTTT
CASSSRQGRNQPQHF
>TRBD1|TRBJ1-1|many|TRBV29-1|13
TGCAGCGTTGCTCAGGGGGAAAGGGCTGAAGCTTTCTTT
CSVAQGERAEAFF
>NA|TRBJ2-2|many|TRBV10-3|19
TGTGCCATCAGTGAGGTAAAGCAGATCGTCAGGGGAGGCACCGGGGAGCTGTTTTTT
CAISEVKQIVRGGTGELFF
>NA|TRBJ1-5|few|TRBV21-1|18
TGTGCCAGCAGCAAAAACTCAGGGGACAGGATACGGAATCAGCCCCAGCATTTT
CASSKNSGDRIRNQPQHF
>TRBD2|TRBJ2-1|many|TRBV10-1|14
TGCGCCAGCAGTGCTGGGAGGGATTTGAATGAGCAGTTCTTC
CASSAGRDLNEQFF
>NA|TRBJ2-7|many|TRBV29-1|12
TGCAGCGTTGAAGATGGGGGAACCGAGCAGTACTTC
CSVEDGGTEQYF
>NA|TRBJ2-1|NA|TRBV29-1|10
TGCAGCGGATGGATGGACCATCTTTTCTTC
CSGWMDHLFF